The clone carrying this T cell receptor (beta chain) was seen a handful of times. Its antigen remains unidentified. This sample is drawn from a study of response to subunit inactivated influenza vaccine. Findings of the study overall: Few additional T cells are recruited per seasonal influenza vaccination, authors suggested.

Germline V gene lookup returns CDR1 LGHDT and CDR2 YNNKEL (reference sequence). V was trimmed by 5 bases and J by 5 bases, leaving 7 bases between them. The CDR3 is 11 residues long. From the RT-PCR reads, TCRdb called clonotypes with MiXCR, one entry per CDR3 protein. This table holds more than 400,000 distinct CDR3 sequences, roughly 7.9% found once. Material: PBMCs from blood, obtained about 24 months after vaccination. The chain has TRBV3-1 and TRBJ2-7; D not certain. The receptor was derived from a man aged 50-75 years who received an inactivated influenza vaccine. CDR3 amino acids: CASSIQDEQYF. The CDR3 bases are TGTGCCAGCAGCATTCAGGACGAGCAGTACTTC.